These 10 T cell receptor beta chains share one sample of origin, sequenced in a study of CD8+ T cells in alopecia areata. Lesional scalp punch biopsies and peripheral blood were collected from alopecia areata patients. The sequencing template was cDNA reverse transcribed from extracted RNA. Assay used: immunoSEQ multiplex PCR; TCRdb lists only in-frame clones, some missing. The data contain about 9,700 clones, over 50% of them seen just once; the ten biggest clones take up around 15%. The sample comprised skin. The receptors derive from a human donor with alopecia areata.

The rearrangement joins TRBV10-2 to TRBJ1-4, with TRBD1 matching 7 bases. The length of the CDR3 is 16 residues. From germline, CDR1 is WSHSY and CDR2 SAAADI. Trimming at V came to 4 bases and at J to 6 bases, leaving 11 bases not matched to a gene. CDR3 amino acids: CASSGSTTGKDEKLFF. For the CDR3, the DNA is TGCGCCAGCAGTGGGTCGACGACAGGGAAGGATGAAAAACTGTTTTTT.

In its sample, this clone was seen once. This chain links TRBV2 with TRBJ1-3; D remains unclear. The CDR3 spans 15 residues. Germline-derived CDR1 and CDR2 are SNHLY and FYNNEI. Trimming shortened V by 4 bases and J by 8 bases, and 18 bases separated the two germline ends. CDR3 in DNA: TGTGCCAGCAGTGCTTGGGCAGGCCCTGTGGACACCATATATTTT. Its translation is CASSAWAGPVDTIYF.

This chain links TRBV7-2 with TRBJ1-2; TRBD1 is a possible D gene (6 bases). V was shortened by 7 bases and J by 8 bases, with 17 bases between the two germline ends. CDR3 length: 13 amino acids. The germline gives CDR1 SGHTA, CDR2 FQGNSA. The CDR3 protein is CASTLGQNPGYTF. The CDR3 nucleotides are TGTGCCAGCACCCTGGGACAAAATCCCGGCTACACCTTC.

The chain combines TRBV4-3 with TRBJ2-5, with 13 bases aligning to TRBD2. Unmatched junction bases numbered 7, after V lost 0 bases and J lost 6 bases. Germline values: CDR1 LGHNA, CDR2 YSLEER. CDR3 length: 17 amino acids. CDR3 coding DNA: TGCGCCAGCAGCCAAGACAGACTAGCGGGGGGTGTCCAGACCCAGTACTTC. This translates into CASSQDRLAGGVQTQYF.

The V call is TRBV19, the J call TRBJ2-2; TRBD2 matches at 13 bases. The CDR3 sequence is 17 residues long. CDR1 LNHDA and CDR2 SQIVND come from the germline V gene (reference sequence). The V segment lost 9 bases and the J segment 2 bases; nucleotides outside the gene matches: 9. The CDR3 DNA is TGTGCCAGCCGCTTGGGACTAGCGGGGAGAAACACCGGGGAGCTGTTTTTT. Amino acids: CASRLGLAGRNTGELFF. Full variable domain (remainder filled in from reference TRBV19 and TRBJ2-2): DGGITQSPKYLFRKEGQNVTLSCEQNLNHDAMYWYRQDPGQGLRLIYYSQIVNDFQKGDIAEGYSVSREKKESFPLTVTSAQKNPTAFYLCASRLGLAGRNTGELFFGEGSRLTVL.

This chain joins TRBV6-4 and TRBJ2-1, with D maybe TRBD2 (5 bases). The CDR3 covers 15 residues. The germline gives CDR1 MRHNA, CDR2 SNTAGT. Trimming took 0 bases from V and 8 from J, leaving 14 bases between them. CDR3 sequence reads: CASSDSEGAPDEQFF. DNA of the CDR3: TGTGCCAGCAGTGACTCAGAGGGTGCCCCTGATGAGCAGTTCTTC.

This clone was seen only a few times. V and J are TRBV19 and TRBJ2-7, with D possibly matching TRBD2 (5 bases). CDR1 is LNHDA and CDR2 is SQIVND in the germline V gene (reference sequence). CDR3 length equals 14 residues. Between the trimmed V and J ends, which lost 5 bases and 2 bases, there was a span of 13 bases. The CDR3 protein is CASSRQEAPYEQYF. CDR3 sequence (DNA): TGTGCCAGTAGTCGCCAGGAGGCCCCCTACGAGCAGTACTTC.

The J gene is TRBJ1-1, the V gene TRBV7-2; D possibly corresponds to TRBD1 (5 bases). From germline, CDR1 is SGHTA and CDR2 FQGNSA. The CDR3 totals 13 residues. V was pared by 8 bases and J by 3 bases, with 13 bases between. This CDR3 reads CASGQQADTEAFF. Written as DNA, the CDR3 is TGTGCCAGCGGACAACAGGCGGACACTGAAGCTTTCTTT.

This clone came up a few times. J is TRBJ2-5 and V is TRBV7-9; 11 bases are shared with TRBD2. Per germline, CDR1 SEHNR and CDR2 FQNEAQ (reference sequence). V lost 6 bases to trimming and J lost 5 bases; unmatched junction nucleotides: 14. This CDR3 comprises 17 residues. CDR3 in amino acids: CASRPGLAGTRGETQYF. The CDR3 DNA follows: TGTGCCAGCAGGCCAGGACTAGCGGGCACGAGGGGGGAGACCCAGTACTTC. Using reference TRBV7-9 and TRBJ2-5 for the parts outside the CDR3, the full variable domain is DTGVSQNPRHKITKRGQNVTFRCDPISEHNRLYWYRQTLGQGPEFLTYFQNEAQLEKSRLLSDRFSAERPKGSFSTLEIQRTEQGDSAMYLCASRPGLAGTRGETQYFGPGTRLLVL.

The CDR3 nucleotides read TGCAGTGCCTACATATCCTATGGCTACACCTTC. Protein product: CSAYISYGYTF. The chain recombines TRBV20-1 with TRBJ1-2; the D is unclear. Germline CDR1 is DFQATT and CDR2 is SNEGSKA (reference sequence). V was clipped by 6 bases and J by 4 bases, with 9 bases between them. There are 11 residues in the CDR3.